Shown below are 30 T cell receptor beta chains from a single sample sequenced in a study of Ad26.COV2.S vaccination and SARS-CoV-2 variants. This table comes from immunoSEQ multiplex PCR, and its TCRdb copy is limited to in-frame clones, with some not included. This table has 300,000 to 400,000 clones, about 91% appearing once. The sample in question was peripheral blood, obtained after recovery from COVID-19. The receptors were gathered from a human donor who had recovered from COVID-19.

This chain links TRBV27 with TRBJ1-2; possible D gene TRBD1, 5 bases. CDR3 size: 14 residues. Trimming shortened V by 5 bases and J by 7 bases, and 17 bases separated the two germline ends. CDR1 and CDR2 from the germline V gene are MNHEY and SMNVEV (reference sequence). The CDR3 nucleotides read TGTGCCAGCAGTGCTTTTCGGGGGATTGGTGGCTACACCTTC. Translating it yields CASSAFRGIGGYTF.

The chain's CDR3 is CASSLDRVRNQPQHF. The DNA for the CDR3 is TGTGCCAGCAGCCTCGACAGGGTGCGAAATCAGCCCCAGCATTTT. V gene TRBV6-5 combines with J gene TRBJ1-5, with 7 positions matching TRBD1. The CDR3 spans 15 residues. V shed 6 bases, J shed 4 bases, and the junction held 9 bases outside the gene matches. Germline V lookup: CDR1 MNHEY, CDR2 SVGAGI.

The rearrangement links TRBV6-5 to TRBJ2-3, with a tentative D call TRBD2 (5 bases). V lost 5 bases and J lost 0, with 12 bases in between. This CDR3 comprises 15 residues. CDR1 MNHEY and CDR2 SVGAGI come from the germline V gene. The CDR3 DNA reads TGTGCCAGCAGTACGGCGGGCCCAAGCACAGATACGCAGTATTTT. This sequence encodes CASSTAGPSTDTQYF.

V gene TRBV3-1 (or the pseudogene TRBV3-2) combines with J gene TRBJ2-2; D is unresolved. Germline loops: CDR1 LGHDT, CDR2 YNNKEL (reference sequence). There are 11 residues in the CDR3. V was shortened by 1 base and J by 6 bases, with 0 bases between the two germline ends. The CDR3 loop is CASSQAGELFF. The CDR3 nucleotides read TGTGCCAGCAGCCAAGCCGGGGAGCTGTTTTTT.

The chain uses TRBV29-1 and TRBJ2-2; maybe TRBD1 (6 bases). This CDR3 contains 15 residues. V was pared by 3 bases and J by 4 bases, with 15 bases between. Germline V gene sequence: CDR1 SQVTM, CDR2 ANQGSEA. The DNA for the CDR3 is TGCAGCGTTGAGTCGGCGCAGGGGAGCACCGGGGAGCTGTTTTTT. This encodes CSVESAQGSTGELFF.

This clone was recorded many times. This chain joins TRBV6-4 and TRBJ1-4; the match to TRBD1 covers 8 bases. With V trimmed by 4 bases and J by 10 bases, 14 bases remained unmatched. The CDR3 loop spans 16 amino acids. CDR1 is MRHNA, CDR2 SNTAGT, per germline. The CDR3 region is CASSASAGTGVAKLFF. Written as DNA, the CDR3 is TGTGCCAGCAGTGCATCCGCCGGGACAGGTGTGGCAAAACTGTTTTTT.

This clone was observed a single time. The rearrangement links TRBV4-3 to TRBJ2-3; no reliable D call. The germline V gene encodes CDR1 LGHNA and CDR2 YSLEER. V gave up 2 bases and J gave up 2 bases, with 5 bases separating them. The length of the CDR3 is 13 residues. CDR3 amino acids: CASSQTVTDTQYF. The CDR3 DNA reads as TGCGCCAGCAGCCAAACAGTCACAGATACGCAGTATTTT.

This clone is a singleton in its sample. The chain carries TRBV28 and TRBJ1-1, with a weak D call TRBD1 (6 bases). Looked up from germline, CDR1 is MDHEN and CDR2 is SYDVKM. The CDR3 is made up of 14 amino acids. V dropped 8 bases and J dropped 4 bases, with 17 bases sitting between them. CDR3 loop: CASLGRGGPTEAFF. The CDR3, as DNA: TGTGCCAGCCTAGGTCGGGGGGGCCCCACTGAAGCTTTCTTT.

The gene calls are TRBV4-1 and TRBJ1-1; D is ambiguous. CDR3 size: 13 residues. CDR1 is MGHRA, CDR2 YSYEKL, per germline. Trimming shortened V by 4 bases and J by 1 base, and 7 bases separated the two germline ends. Written as DNA, the CDR3 is TGCGCCAGCAGCCCGATAGGGAACACTGAAGCTTTCTTT. This gives the protein CASSPIGNTEAFF.

This chain links TRBV7-9 with TRBJ1-1; possible D gene TRBD1, 5 bases. In germline, CDR1 is SEHNR, CDR2 FQNEAQ (reference sequence). Trimming took 5 bases from V and 3 from J, leaving 7 bases between them. The length of the CDR3 is 12 residues. This CDR3 is CASSRQYTEAFF. CDR3 in DNA: TGTGCCAGCAGCCGACAGTACACTGAAGCTTTCTTT.

V gene TRBV10-3 combines with J gene TRBJ1-6, with a weak D call TRBD1 (5 bases). The CDR3 is 16 residues long. V was pared by 6 bases and J by 0 bases, with 12 bases between. From germline, CDR1 is ENHRY and CDR2 SYGVKD. CDR3 residues: CAISHGQSSYNSPLHF. DNA of the CDR3: TGTGCCATCAGCCACGGACAAAGCTCCTATAATTCACCCCTCCACTTT.

CDR3 DNA sequence: TGTGCCAGCAGCCGAGATATCGGGACAGCCTACGAGCAGTACTTC. Translating gives CASSRDIGTAYEQYF. The chain is built from TRBV5-5 and TRBJ2-7; 7 nucleotides agree with TRBD1. This CDR3 contains 15 residues. Trimming at V came to 4 bases and at J to 2 bases, leaving 9 bases not matched to a gene. Germline V gene lookup returns CDR1 SGHKS and CDR2 YYEKEE (reference sequence).

The chain employs TRBV6-5 and TRBJ1-2, with a weak D call TRBD1 (5 bases). From germline, CDR1 is MNHEY and CDR2 SVGAGI. V was clipped by 0 bases and J by 4 bases, with 15 bases between them. The CDR3 runs to 16 residues. The CDR3 DNA reads as TGTGCCAGCAGTTACTCGACCGGGGCCTGGGGCTATGGCTACACCTTC. Protein: CASSYSTGAWGYGYTF.

The chain is built from TRBV2 and TRBJ1-5; D gene unclear. The V and J ends lost 8 bases and 3 bases respectively, with 11 bases between them. Germline CDR1 and CDR2: SNHLY and FYNNEI. The CDR3 consists of 13 residues. In DNA form, the CDR3 reads TGTGCCAGCGTACAGACAAACAATCAGCCCCAGCATTTT. Residues: CASVQTNNQPQHF.

J is TRBJ1-6 and V is TRBV11-2; D remains ambiguous. In germline, CDR1 is SGHAT, CDR2 FQNNGV. Trimming left V 1 base short and J 7 bases short, with 8 bases between. The CDR3 consists of 14 residues. CDR3 protein: CASSLAGPNSPLHF. CDR3 in DNA: TGTGCCAGCAGCTTAGCAGGACCGAATTCACCCCTCCACTTT. The variable domain in full, completed from reference TRBV11-2 and TRBJ1-6, reads EAGVAQSPRYKIIEKRQSVAFWCNPISGHATLYWYQQILGQGPKLLIQFQNNGVVDDSQLPKDRFSAERLKGVDSTLKIQPAKLEDSAVYLCASSLAGPNSPLHFGNGTRLTVT.

V usage is TRBV5-4 and J usage is TRBJ2-7, with TRBD1 identical over 8 bases. The CDR3 length is 16 residues. Germline CDR1 and CDR2: SGHNT and YYREEE (reference sequence). Trimming at V came to 5 bases and at J to 6 bases, leaving 16 bases not matched to a gene. DNA for the CDR3: TGTGCCAGCAGTTTGAGGACAGGGAATTATCCTTCCGAGCAGTACTTC. Translated, it gives CASSLRTGNYPSEQYF.

This chain uses TRBV6-4 with TRBJ1-6; possibly TRBD1 for D (5 bases). Germline CDR1 MRHNA, CDR2 SNTAGT. The V end was cut by 8 bases, the J end by 0 bases, with 14 bases between. The CDR3 is made up of 16 amino acids. CDR3 nucleotide sequence: TGTGCCAGCGTTGGGACGGGAAGCTCCTATAATTCACCCCTCCACTTT. Its protein is CASVGTGSSYNSPLHF.

The chain combines TRBV5-5 with TRBJ2-2, with a possible D match to TRBD1 (5 bases). This CDR3 is built from 17 residues. Trimming cost V 5 bases and J 0 bases, with 17 bases left between them. Germline loops: CDR1 SGHKS, CDR2 YYEKEE (reference sequence). The CDR3: CASSPAPARANTGELFF. CDR3 in DNA: TGTGCCAGCAGTCCCGCGCCGGCCAGGGCGAACACCGGGGAGCTGTTTTTT.

The chain combines TRBV4-1 with TRBJ1-1; a weak D match, TRBD1 (6 bases). V was cut by 1 base and J by 4 bases, with 13 bases left in between. Germline CDR1 MGHRA, CDR2 YSYEKL. This CDR3 is built from 15 residues. CDR3 in amino acids: CASSQAPGGVTEAFF. CDR3 nucleotides: TGCGCCAGCAGCCAAGCGCCGGGGGGCGTCACTGAAGCTTTCTTT.

This chain connects TRBV18 to TRBJ2-7, with a possible D match to TRBD1 (5 bases). The V end lost 3 bases, the J end lost 0 bases, and 15 bases lay between the germline ends. The CDR3 covers 16 residues. Germline V gene sequence: CDR1 KGHSH, CDR2 LQKENI. The CDR3: CASSPFDSYSSYEQYF. CDR3 DNA: TGTGCCAGCTCACCCTTCGACAGTTACAGCTCCTACGAGCAGTACTTC.

CDR3 in DNA: TGTGCCAGCAGCGTAGTGGGGGGCGCGGAGGTTGACTATGGCTACACCTTC. Protein product: CASSVVGGAEVDYGYTF. The chain is built from TRBV9 and TRBJ1-2, with a weak D call TRBD1 (6 bases). The ends were cut back, 0 bases at V and 3 bases at J, with 18 bases in the middle. Germline lookup yields CDR1 SGDLS and CDR2 YYNGEE. This CDR3 comprises 17 residues.

The rearrangement links TRBV7-9 to TRBJ1-2; D is undetermined. Germline CDR1 reads SEHNR; CDR2 reads FQNEAQ (reference sequence). The V and J ends lost 3 bases and 4 bases respectively, with 9 bases between them. The CDR3 has 13 residues. CDR3 in DNA: TGTGCCAGCAGCTTCGTACTGGGCTATGGCTACACCTTC. This gives the protein CASSFVLGYGYTF.

The rearrangement joins TRBV29-1 to TRBJ1-5, with a possible D match to TRBD1 (6 bases). Trimming left V 4 bases short and J 1 base short, with 14 bases between. The CDR3 is 15 amino acids. Looked up from germline, CDR1 is SQVTM and CDR2 is ANQGSEA. CDR3 protein: CSVAYRDESNQPQHF. CDR3 DNA: TGCAGCGTTGCATACAGGGATGAAAGCAATCAGCCCCAGCATTTT.

The V call is TRBV4-2, the J call TRBJ1-4; TRBD1 is a possible D gene (5 bases). With 1 base removed from V and 4 bases from J, the gap between germline ends came to 10 bases. The length of the CDR3 is 15 residues. The V gene's germline CDR1 is LGHNA and CDR2 YNFKEQ. CDR3 loop: CASSQVGGINEKLFF. The CDR3 bases are TGTGCCAGCAGCCAAGTGGGGGGAATTAATGAAAAACTGTTTTTT.

The chain employs TRBV9 and TRBJ1-1; D possibly corresponds to TRBD1 (5 bases). The CDR3 consists of 11 residues. V was cut by 5 bases and J by 8 bases, with 10 bases left in between. Germline V gene sequence: CDR1 SGDLS, CDR2 YYNGEE. The CDR3 protein is CASSGGAEAFF. The CDR3 bases are TGTGCCAGCAGTGGAGGGGCGGAAGCTTTCTTT.

The J gene is TRBJ2-1, the V gene TRBV3-1 (or the pseudogene TRBV3-2); unclear D gene. The CDR3 sequence is 15 residues long. V was pared by 3 bases and J by 0 bases, with 9 bases between. The germline gives CDR1 LGHDT, CDR2 YNNKEL (reference sequence). The CDR3 nucleotides read TGTGCCAGCAGCCAGACAATGAACTCCTACAATGAGCAGTTCTTC. Its protein is CASSQTMNSYNEQFF.

The chain couples TRBV11-2 to TRBJ2-7, with 7 bases aligning to TRBD2. Germline-derived CDR1 and CDR2 are SGHAT and FQNNGV. Trimming at V came to 5 bases and at J to 0 bases, leaving 7 bases not matched to a gene. CDR3 length equals 15 residues. This CDR3 reads CASSRGGGSSYEQYF. The CDR3 DNA is TGTGCCAGCAGCCGTGGGGGGGGGAGCTCCTACGAGCAGTACTTC. The variable domain in full, with the rest retrieved from reference TRBV11-2 and TRBJ2-7, is EAGVAQSPRYKIIEKRQSVAFWCNPISGHATLYWYQQILGQGPKLLIQFQNNGVVDDSQLPKDRFSAERLKGVDSTLKIQPAKLEDSAVYLCASSRGGGSSYEQYFGPGTRLTVT.

CDR3 bases: TGTGCCAGTACCGAGACACAGGGGGTGAATCAGCCCCAGCATTTT. It yields the protein CASTETQGVNQPQHF. The chain has TRBV19 and TRBJ1-5, with 8 bases that match TRBD1. The germline CDR1 and CDR2 sequences are LNHDA and SQIVND (reference sequence). J lost 4 bases, V lost 7 bases, and 9 bases had no gene match. There are 15 residues in the CDR3.

The chain couples TRBV27 to TRBJ1-1, with 9 bases that match TRBD1. The CDR3 has 15 amino acids. The V segment lost 4 bases and the J segment 4 bases; nucleotides outside the gene matches: 7. Germline-derived CDR1 and CDR2 are MNHEY and SMNVEV (reference sequence). The CDR3 protein is CASSSGTGFSTEAFF. The CDR3 DNA reads TGTGCCAGCAGTTCCGGGACAGGGTTCAGCACTGAAGCTTTCTTT.

The chain joins TRBV19 to TRBJ1-1, with D possibly TRBD1 on 5 matching bases. The V gene's germline CDR1 is LNHDA and CDR2 SQIVND (reference sequence). V was shortened by 1 base and J by 1 base, with 13 bases between the two germline ends. The CDR3 runs 16 residues. The CDR3 DNA is TGTGCCAGTAGTATAGTCCGACAGACTACGAACACTGAAGCTTTCTTT. Protein sequence: CASSIVRQTTNTEAFF.